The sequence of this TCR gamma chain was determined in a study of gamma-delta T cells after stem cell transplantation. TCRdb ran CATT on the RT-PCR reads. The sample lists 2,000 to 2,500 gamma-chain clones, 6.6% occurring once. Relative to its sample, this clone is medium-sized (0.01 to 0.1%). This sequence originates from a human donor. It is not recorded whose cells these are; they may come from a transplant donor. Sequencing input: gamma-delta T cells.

The CDR3 region is CALWETQELGKKIKVF. The CDR3 DNA reads TGTGCCTTGTGGGAGACCCAAGAGTTGGGCAAAAAAATCAAGGTATTT. This chain connects TRGV9 to TRGJP. The CDR3 contains 16 residues. V lost 3 bases and J lost 4; bases outside the gene matches: 3. CDR1 and CDR2 (germline): GITISATS, ISYDGTV (reference sequence).